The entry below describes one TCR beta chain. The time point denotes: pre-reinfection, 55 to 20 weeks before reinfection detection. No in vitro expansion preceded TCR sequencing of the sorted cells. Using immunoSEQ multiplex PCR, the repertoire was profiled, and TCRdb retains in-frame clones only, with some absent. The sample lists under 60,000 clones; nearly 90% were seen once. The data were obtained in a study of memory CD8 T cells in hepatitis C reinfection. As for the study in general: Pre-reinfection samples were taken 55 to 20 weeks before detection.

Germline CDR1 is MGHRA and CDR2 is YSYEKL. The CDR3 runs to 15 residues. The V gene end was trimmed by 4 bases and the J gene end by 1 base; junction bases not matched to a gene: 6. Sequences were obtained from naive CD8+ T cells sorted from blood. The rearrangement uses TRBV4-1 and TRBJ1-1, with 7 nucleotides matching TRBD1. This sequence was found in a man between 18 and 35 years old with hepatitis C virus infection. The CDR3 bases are TGCGCCAGCAGCCCCGACAGGGCTAAGAACACTGAAGCTTTCTTT. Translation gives CASSPDRAKNTEAFF.